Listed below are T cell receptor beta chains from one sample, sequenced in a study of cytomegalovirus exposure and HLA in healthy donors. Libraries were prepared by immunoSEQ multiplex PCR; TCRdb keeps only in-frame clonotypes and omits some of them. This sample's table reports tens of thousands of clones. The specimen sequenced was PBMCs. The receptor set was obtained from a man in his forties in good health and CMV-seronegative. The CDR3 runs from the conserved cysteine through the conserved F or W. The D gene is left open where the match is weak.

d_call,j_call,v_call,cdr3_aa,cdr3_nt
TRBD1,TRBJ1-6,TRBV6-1,CASSGTGDNSPLHF,TGTGCCAGCAGTGGGACAGGGGATAATTCACCCCTCCACTTT
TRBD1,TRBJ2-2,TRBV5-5,CASSLGLQGFSGTGELFF,TGTGCCAGCAGCTTGGGTCTACAGGGGTTCTCGGGCACCGGGGAGCTGTTTTTT
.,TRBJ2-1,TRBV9,CASSVSWDIAEQFF,TGTGCCAGCAGCGTGAGCTGGGACATCGCTGAGCAGTTCTTC
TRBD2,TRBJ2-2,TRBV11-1,CASSSTSGGPTGELFF,TGTGCCAGCAGCTCGACTTCGGGGGGGCCTACCGGGGAGCTGTTTTTT
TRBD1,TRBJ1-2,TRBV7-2,CASSFPQGDGYTF,TGTGCCAGCAGCTTCCCCCAGGGGGATGGCTACACCTTC
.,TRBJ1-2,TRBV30,CAWSRASGYTF,TGTGCCTGGAGTCGAGCTAGCGGCTACACCTTC
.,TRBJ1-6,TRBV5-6,CASSLVSGGSAPLHF,TGTGCCAGCAGCTTGGTTTCAGGTGGGAGTGCACCCCTCCACTTT
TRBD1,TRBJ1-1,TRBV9,CASSWGTGGTEAFF,TGTGCCAGCAGCTGGGGGACAGGCGGGACTGAAGCTTTCTTT
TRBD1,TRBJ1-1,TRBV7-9,CASSSGETGGTTEAFF,TGTGCCAGCAGCTCGGGGGAGACAGGGGGAACCACTGAAGCTTTCTTT
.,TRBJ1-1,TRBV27,CASSLESNSNTEAFF,TGTGCCAGCAGTCTAGAGTCGAATTCGAACACTGAAGCTTTCTTT
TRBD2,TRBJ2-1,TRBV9,CASSALAGGAGGQFF,TGTGCCAGCAGCGCACTAGCGGGCGGAGCTGGCGGGCAGTTCTTC
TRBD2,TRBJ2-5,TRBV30,CAWSPGGETQYF,TGTGCCTGGAGTCCGGGGGGAGAGACCCAGTACTTC
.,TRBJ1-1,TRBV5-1,CASSPGDTANTEAFF,TGCGCCAGCAGCCCAGGGGACACAGCGAACACTGAAGCTTTCTTT
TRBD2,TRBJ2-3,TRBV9,CASSVVGGGAADTQYF,TGTGCCAGCAGCGTAGTCGGCGGGGGGGCCGCAGATACGCAGTATTTT
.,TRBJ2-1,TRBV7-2,CASSSGLVNEQFF,TGTGCCAGCAGCTCCGGACTCGTCAATGAGCAGTTCTTC
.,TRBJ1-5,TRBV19,CASSIPNRGRGNQPQHF,TGTGCCAGTAGTATTCCGAATCGGGGAAGGGGCAATCAGCCCCAGCATTTT
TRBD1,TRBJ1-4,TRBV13,CASSPGTDEKLFF,TGTGCCAGCAGCCCCGGGACAGATGAAAAACTGTTTTTT
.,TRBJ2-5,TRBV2,CASSLRDFQETQYF,TGTGCCAGCAGTTTACGGGACTTCCAAGAGACCCAGTACTTC
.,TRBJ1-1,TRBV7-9,CASSSPGGTEAFF,TGTGCCAGCAGCTCCCCTGGAGGAACTGAAGCTTTCTTT
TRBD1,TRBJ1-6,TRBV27,CASSLGTGKNSPLHF,TGTGCCAGCAGTCTCGGGACAGGGAAGAATTCACCCCTCCACTTT
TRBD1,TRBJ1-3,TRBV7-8,CASSFFGTGLTSGNTIYF,TGTGCCAGCAGCTTTTTTGGGACAGGCCTAACTTCTGGAAACACCATATATTTT
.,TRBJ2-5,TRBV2,CASSEGQYQETQYF,TGTGCCAGCAGTGAAGGACAGTATCAAGAGACCCAGTACTTC
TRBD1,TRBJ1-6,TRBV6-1,CASIESGGYNSPLHF,TGTGCCAGCATTGAGTCAGGGGGTTATAATTCACCCCTCCACTTT
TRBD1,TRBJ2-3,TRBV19,CASNNRGLTSTDTQYF,TGTGCCAGTAACAACAGGGGCTTAACTAGCACAGATACGCAGTATTTT
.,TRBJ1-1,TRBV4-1,CASSQSGEGQTKAFF,TGCGCCAGCAGCCAATCAGGAGAGGGCCAAACAAAAGCTTTCTTT
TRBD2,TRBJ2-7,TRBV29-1,CSVPSGGANEQYF,TGCAGCGTTCCAAGCGGGGGGGCCAACGAGCAGTACTTC
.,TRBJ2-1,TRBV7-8,CASSLHEPKNPYNEQFF,TGTGCCAGCAGTTTGCATGAGCCCAAAAACCCCTACAATGAGCAGTTCTTC
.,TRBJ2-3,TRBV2,CASSKDRSTDTQYF,TGTGCCAGCAGCAAGGACAGAAGCACAGATACGCAGTATTTT
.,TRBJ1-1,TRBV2,CASSELLIAEAFF,TGTGCCAGCAGTGAACTACTTATCGCTGAAGCTTTCTTT
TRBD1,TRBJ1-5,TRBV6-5,CASSPQGTAQPQHF,TGTGCCAGCAGTCCACAGGGGACGGCTCAGCCCCAGCATTTT
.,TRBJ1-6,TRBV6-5,CASTFGEDSPLHF,TGTGCCAGCACCTTTGGAGAGGATTCACCCCTCCACTTT
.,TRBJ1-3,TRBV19,CASSNTGTFGNTIYF,TGTGCCAGTAGTAATACCGGGACATTTGGAAACACCATATATTTT